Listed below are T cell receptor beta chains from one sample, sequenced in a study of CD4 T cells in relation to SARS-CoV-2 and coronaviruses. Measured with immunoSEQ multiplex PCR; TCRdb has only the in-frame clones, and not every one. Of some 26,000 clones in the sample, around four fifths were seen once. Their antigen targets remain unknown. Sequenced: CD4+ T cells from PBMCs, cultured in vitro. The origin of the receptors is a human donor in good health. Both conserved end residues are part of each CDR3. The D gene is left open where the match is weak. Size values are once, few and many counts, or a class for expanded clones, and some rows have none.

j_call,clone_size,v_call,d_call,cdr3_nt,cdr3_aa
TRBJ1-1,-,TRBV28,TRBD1,TGTGCCAGCACCGGACAGGGGGCAGGTACGACTGAAGCTTTCTTT,CASTGQGAGTTEAFF
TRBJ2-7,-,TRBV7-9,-,TGTGCCAGCAGTGAACGGGAGCTTCCTAGCTCCTACGAGCAGTACTTC,CASSERELPSSYEQYF
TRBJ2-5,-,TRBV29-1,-,TGCAGCGTTTCGGAGCCCTTTACCCAAGAGACCCAGTACTTC,CSVSEPFTQETQYF
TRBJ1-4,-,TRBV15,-,TGTGCCACCAGCAGGGTTGGAGGGATTGAAAAACTGTTTTTT,CATSRVGGIEKLFF
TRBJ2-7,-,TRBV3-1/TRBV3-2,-,TGTGCCAGCAGCCTCTTCTACGAGCAGTACTTC,CASSLFYEQYF
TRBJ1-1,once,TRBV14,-,TGTGCCAGCAGCAATGACAGAAACACTGAAGCTTTCTTT,CASSNDRNTEAFF
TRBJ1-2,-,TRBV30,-,TGTGCCTGGAGAGATGGACGTAGTAGCTACTATGGCTACACCTTC,CAWRDGRSSYYGYTF
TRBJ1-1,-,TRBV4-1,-,TGCGCCAGCAGCCAAGAATGGCAGATATCTGAAGCTTTCTTT,CASSQEWQISEAFF
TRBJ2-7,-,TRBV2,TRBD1,TGTGCCAGCAGTGAGAGCACAGGGGGCATCTACGAGCAGTACTTC,CASSESTGGIYEQYF
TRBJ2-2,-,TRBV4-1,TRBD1,TGCGCCAGCAGCCAAGGGACAGGGTACACCGGGGAGCTGTTTTTT,CASSQGTGYTGELFF
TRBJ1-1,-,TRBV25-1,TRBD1,TGTGCCAGCAGTGAAGGGACAGGGGGTCGAGCTTTCTTT,CASSEGTGGRAFF
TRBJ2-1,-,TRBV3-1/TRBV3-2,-,TGTGCCAGCAGCCGACCCGAACAATACAATGAGCAGTTCTTC,CASSRPEQYNEQFF
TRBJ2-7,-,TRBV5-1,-,TGCGCCAGCAGCTTGGGACGGGAGAGGGAGCAGTACTTC,CASSLGREREQYF
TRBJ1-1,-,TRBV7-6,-,TGTGCCAGCAGCTTATTTGGACGAGCGAACACTGAAGCTTTCTTT,CASSLFGRANTEAFF
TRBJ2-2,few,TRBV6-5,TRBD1,TGTGCCAGCAGCGGACAGGGGGTTACCGGGGAGCTGTTTTTT,CASSGQGVTGELFF
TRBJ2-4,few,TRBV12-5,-,TGTGCTAGTGGTCGCTGGACAGAAAACATTCAGTACTTC,CASGRWTENIQYF
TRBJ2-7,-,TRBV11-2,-,TGTGCCAGCAGCCCAGGAGTCCACGAGCAGTACTTC,CASSPGVHEQYF
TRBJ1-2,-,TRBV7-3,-,TGTGCCAGCAGCCCCAACGGGGGGGCATCCCTGGTGCGCTACACCTTC,CASSPNGGASLVRYTF
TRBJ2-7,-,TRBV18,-,TGTGCCAGCTCACCACCAGCCGACCGCTACGAGCAGTACTTC,CASSPPADRYEQYF
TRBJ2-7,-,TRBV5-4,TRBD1,TGTGCCAGCAGCCGCGGACAGGGGGCTGGCGTGCAGTACTTC,CASSRGQGAGVQYF
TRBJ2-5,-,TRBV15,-,TGTGCCACCAGCAGAGGGACAGTCTGGGGACTGATTCAAGAGACCCAGTACTTC,CATSRGTVWGLIQETQYF
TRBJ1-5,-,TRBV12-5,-,TGTGCTAGTGGTTTAGACAGCAATCAGCCCCAGCATTTT,CASGLDSNQPQHF